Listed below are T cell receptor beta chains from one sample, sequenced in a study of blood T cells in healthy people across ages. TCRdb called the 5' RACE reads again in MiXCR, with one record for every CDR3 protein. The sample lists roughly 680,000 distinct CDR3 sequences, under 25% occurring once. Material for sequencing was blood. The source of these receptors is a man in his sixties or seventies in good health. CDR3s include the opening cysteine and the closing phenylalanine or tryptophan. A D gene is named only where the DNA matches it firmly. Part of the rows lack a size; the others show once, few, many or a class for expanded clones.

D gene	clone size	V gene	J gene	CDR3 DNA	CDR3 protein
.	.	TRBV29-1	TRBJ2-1	TGCAGCGTTCAACTAGCAAACAATGAGCAGTTCTTC	CSVQLANNEQFF
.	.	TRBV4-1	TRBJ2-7	TGCGCCAGCAGCCAAGATAAGGGTTTTTACGAGCAGTACTTC	CASSQDKGFYEQYF
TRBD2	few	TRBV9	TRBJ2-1	TGTGCCAGCAGCGTAGGTCCGGCACTAGCGGGAACCTACAATGAGCAGTTCTTC	CASSVGPALAGTYNEQFF
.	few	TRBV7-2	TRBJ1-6	TGTGCCAGCAGCTTAGCGCATTTCACGAGAAACCCCCTCCACTTT	CASSLAHFTRNPLHF
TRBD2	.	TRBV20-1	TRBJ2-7	TGCAGTGCGTCGGGCACCACTAGCGGGAGTCGCGAGCAGTACTTC	CSASGTTSGSREQYF
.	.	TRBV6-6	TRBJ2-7	TGTGCCAGCAGTTATACACTCTCCTACGAGCAGTACTTC	CASSYTLSYEQYF
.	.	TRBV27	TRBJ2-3	TGTGCCAGCAGTGGGGGGGCAGTAGGAGATACGCAGTATTTT	CASSGGAVGDTQYF
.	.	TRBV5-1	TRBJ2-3	TGCGCCAGCAGCTTCGGATACCAACTCACAGATACGCAGTATTTT	CASSFGYQLTDTQYF
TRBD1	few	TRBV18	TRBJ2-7	TGTGCCAGCTCATCCCGGGACAGTACCTACGAGCAGTACTTC	CASSSRDSTYEQYF
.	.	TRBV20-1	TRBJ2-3	TGCAGTGCTAGACCGCGGGCTAGCGCAGATACGCAGTATTTT	CSARPRASADTQYF
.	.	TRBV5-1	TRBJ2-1	TGCGCCAGCAGCGCCTCACCCCGGACGGAGAATGAGCAGTTCTTC	CASSASPRTENEQFF
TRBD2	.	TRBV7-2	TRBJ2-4	TGTGCCAGCAGCTTGGGACTAGCGGTCTTAGCCAAAAGCATTCAGTACTTC	CASSLGLAVLAKSIQYF
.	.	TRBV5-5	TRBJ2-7	TGTGCCAGCAGCTTGGCTGGATCTCCCTACGAGCAGTACTTC	CASSLAGSPYEQYF
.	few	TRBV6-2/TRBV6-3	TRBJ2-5	TGTGCCAGCAGTGATGTGTTCAGTGAGCAGTACTTC	CASSDVFSEQYF
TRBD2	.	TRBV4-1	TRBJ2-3	TGCGCCAGCAGCCTGAGGGCTAGCGGGAGTATAGACCCAGATACGCAGTATTTT	CASSLRASGSIDPDTQYF
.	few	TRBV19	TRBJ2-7	TGTGCCAGTAGTCTCCGGGCCCTCATCGACGAGCAGTACTTC	CASSLRALIDEQYF
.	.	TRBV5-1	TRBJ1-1	TGCGCCAGCGGAGACGGGACCTACACTGAAGCTTTCTTT	CASGDGTYTEAFF
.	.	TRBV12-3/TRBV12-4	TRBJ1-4	TGTGCTAGCAGTTTAGCGGCACCGGCGTTACTGTTTTTT	CASSLAAPALLFF
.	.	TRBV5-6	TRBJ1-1	TGTGCCAGCAGCCCTGCGTGGGGGAAGGACACCGAAGCTTTCTTT	CASSPAWGKDTEAFF
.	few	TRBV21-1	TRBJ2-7	TGTGCCAGCGGGCGGGAGACAGACCAAAAAAATAAGAACTACGAGCAGTACTTC	CASGRETDQKNKNYEQYF
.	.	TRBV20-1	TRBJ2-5	TGCAGTGCTAGGCTCGCCGGGACTGGGGTCCAAGAGACCCAGTACTTC	CSARLAGTGVQETQYF
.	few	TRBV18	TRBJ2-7	TGTGCCAGCTCACCAGACAGGAACGAGCAGTACTTC	CASSPDRNEQYF
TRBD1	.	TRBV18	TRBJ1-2	TGTGCCAGCTCACAGGGACAGACATCTAACTATGGCTACACCTTC	CASSQGQTSNYGYTF
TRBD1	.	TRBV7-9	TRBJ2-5	TGTGCCAGCAGCCCGAGGGGTCTGGGACAGAAACAAGAGACCCAGTACTTC	CASSPRGLGQKQETQYF
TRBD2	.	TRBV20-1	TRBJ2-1	TGCAGTGCTACTCCAGGACTAGTCACCCATGAGCAGTTCTTC	CSATPGLVTHEQFF
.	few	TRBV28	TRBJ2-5	TGTGCCAGCAGTTCGTCCGGGACGGAAGAGACCCAGTACTTC	CASSSSGTEETQYF
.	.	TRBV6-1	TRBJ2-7	TGTGCCAGCAGTGATGTTCGGGGGTACGAGCAGTACTTC	CASSDVRGYEQYF
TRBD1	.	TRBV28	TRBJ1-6	TGTGCCGCCAGGGGGTCGAATAATTCACCCCTCCACTTT	CAARGSNNSPLHF
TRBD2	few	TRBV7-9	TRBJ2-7	TGTGCCAGCAGCTTGCAGCGGGAGTTGTACTTC	CASSLQRELYF
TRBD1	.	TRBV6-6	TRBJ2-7	TGTGCCACGGGGACAGGGGTTCACTTAAACGAGCAGTACTTC	CATGTGVHLNEQYF
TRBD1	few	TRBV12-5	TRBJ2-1	TGTGCTAGTGGTTACGACAGGGCTCGGTACAATGAGCAGTTCTTC	CASGYDRARYNEQFF
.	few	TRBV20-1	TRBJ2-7	TGCAGTGCTACTAGTGCCTCCAGTATATACGAGCAGTACTTC	CSATSASSIYEQYF
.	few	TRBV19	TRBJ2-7	TGTGCCAGTAGTAGCTCCCTTCTCTCCTACGAGCAGTACTTC	CASSSSLLSYEQYF
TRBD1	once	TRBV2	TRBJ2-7	TGTGCCAGCAGCGCGGGACAGGGGGCCAACTACGAGCAGTACTTC	CASSAGQGANYEQYF
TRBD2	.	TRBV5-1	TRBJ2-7	TGCGCCAGCAGCCCCGAGGCTAGCGGATCCTACGAGCAGTACTTC	CASSPEASGSYEQYF
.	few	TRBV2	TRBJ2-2	TGTGCCAGCAGTGGTGAAGGAGCGAACACCGGGGAGCTGTTTTTT	CASSGEGANTGELFF
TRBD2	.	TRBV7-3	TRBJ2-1	TGTGCCAGCAGCATCACTAGCGGGAGGTTAAATGAGCAGTTCTTC	CASSITSGRLNEQFF
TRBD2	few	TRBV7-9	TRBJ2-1	TGTGCCAGCAGCTTAATCCGGGGACTAGCGGGAGTCAATGAGCAGTTCTTC	CASSLIRGLAGVNEQFF
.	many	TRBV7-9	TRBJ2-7	TGTGCCAGCAGCTTAGTTAGCTACGAGCAGTACTTC	CASSLVSYEQYF
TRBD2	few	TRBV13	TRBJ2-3	TGTGCCAGCAGCAAAGGACTAGCGGGAGGTGCAGATACGCAGTATTTT	CASSKGLAGGADTQYF
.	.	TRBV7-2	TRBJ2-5	TGTGCCAGCAGCCCCGGGACTCGGGTTGAGACCCAGTACTTC	CASSPGTRVETQYF
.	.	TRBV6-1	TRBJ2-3	TGTGCCAGCAGTGAAAGCAGGGAGGTTACAGATACGCAGTATTTT	CASSESREVTDTQYF
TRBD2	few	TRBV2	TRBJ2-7	TGTGCCAGCAGTGATTCTAGCGGGAGGGCCGGAGACGAGCAGTACTTC	CASSDSSGRAGDEQYF
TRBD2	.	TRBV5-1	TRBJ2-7	TGCGCCAGCAGGCTGACTAGCGGGAGATTATACGAGCAGTACTTC	CASRLTSGRLYEQYF
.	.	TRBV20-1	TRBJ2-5	TGCAGTGCTCGGAAACTATTCGGAACAACCGGACGAGAGACCCAGTACTTC	CSARKLFGTTGRETQYF
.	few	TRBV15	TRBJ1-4	TGTGCCACCAGCACCCGTCTGGGTCCTAATGAAAAACTGTTTTTT	CATSTRLGPNEKLFF
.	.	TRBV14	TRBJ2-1	TGTGCCAGCAGCTATAAACTCTCCGGGACCCTGAACAATGAGCAGTTCTTC	CASSYKLSGTLNNEQFF